These 9 T cell receptor beta chains originate from one sample sequenced in a study of T cells after yellow fever vaccination. TCRdb used MiXCR to reprocess the 5' RACE reads, holding one entry per CDR3 protein. This table has 200,000 to 250,000 distinct CDR3 sequences, 6% to 7.5% appearing once. Sequencing used CD4+ T cells sorted from PBMCs, obtained 15 days after the yellow fever booster vaccination. These receptors originate from a man aged 25 to 40 who received the YFV17D yellow fever vaccine.

This clonotype was counted many times. This sequence joins TRBV12-3 or TRBV12-4 and TRBJ2-5, with D possibly matching TRBD2 (5 bases). V was shortened by 4 bases and J by 5 bases, with 14 bases between the two germline ends. CDR3 length: 14 amino acids. As DNA, the CDR3 is TGTGCCAGCAGTTCCTGGACTGGTCTTGAGACCCAGTACTTC. Protein: CASSSWTGLETQYF.

This clonotype was recorded at least ten times. The chain uses TRBV7-2 and TRBJ2-3; D remains ambiguous. Germline CDR1 is SGHTA and CDR2 is FQGNSA. The CDR3 contains 16 residues. V was cut by 0 bases and J by 1 base, with 11 bases left in between. The CDR3, as DNA: TGTGCCAGCAGCTTAGCGCGGCTGGCAGGCACAGATACGCAGTATTTT. Amino acid sequence: CASSLARLAGTDTQYF.

V gene TRBV7-2 combines with J gene TRBJ2-7, with D hard to call. Trimming removed 4 bases at V and 4 bases at J, with 8 bases between. This CDR3 spans 12 amino acids. CDR1 SGHTA and CDR2 FQGNSA come from the germline V gene. In DNA, the CDR3 is TGTGCCAGCAGCTCGGCCCCTTACGAGCAGTACTTC. This translates into CASSSAPYEQYF. Full variable domain (remainder filled in from reference TRBV7-2 and TRBJ2-7): GAGVSQSPSNKVTEKGKDVELRCDPISGHTALYWYRQSLGQGLEFLIYFQGNSAPDKSGLPSDRFSAERTGGSVSTLTIQRTQQEDSAVYLCASSSAPYEQYFGPGTRLTVT.

This clonotype was recorded a few times. V usage is TRBV20-1 and J usage is TRBJ2-6; D remains unclear. CDR3 length equals 13 residues. V was clipped by 5 bases and J by 0 bases, with 5 bases between them. The V gene's germline CDR1 is DFQATT and CDR2 SNEGSKA (reference sequence). CDR3 loop: CSAYSSGANVLTF. In DNA form, the CDR3 reads TGCAGTGCTTACTCCTCTGGGGCCAACGTCCTGACTTTC.

This clonotype was recorded a few times. This chain joins TRBV6-2 or TRBV6-3 and TRBJ1-1; maybe TRBD1 (6 bases). This CDR3 comprises 15 residues. Per germline, CDR1 MNHEY and CDR2 SVGEGT. V was clipped by 10 bases and J by 3 bases, with 21 bases between them. In DNA form, the CDR3 reads TGTGCCAAGGACCCGAGGGGGAACACTTACACTGAAGCTTTCTTT. This encodes CAKDPRGNTYTEAFF.

In DNA form, the CDR3 reads TGTGCCAGCAGCTTAGACCCGGGACTGTACAATGAGCAGTTCTTC. Translating gives CASSLDPGLYNEQFF. The genes are TRBV7-8 and TRBJ2-1, with D tentatively TRBD2 (6 bases). The germline gives CDR1 SGHVS, CDR2 FQNEAQ. The V gene lost 1 base and the J gene lost 4 bases, with 11 bases spanning the gap. This CDR3 contains 15 residues.

This clonotype was recorded at least ten times. Here the CDR3 DNA reads TGCAGTGCCCCCTGGGTACCCCCTAACAATGAGCAGTTCTTC. This codes for CSAPWVPPNNEQFF. The J gene is TRBJ2-1, the V gene TRBV20-1; the D is unclear. Trimming took 6 bases from V and 5 from J, leaving 17 bases between them. CDR1 is DFQATT and CDR2 is SNEGSKA in the germline V gene (reference sequence). The CDR3 is 14 residues long.

V and J are TRBV7-2 and TRBJ2-1; tentatively, D is TRBD1 (7 bases). Trimming took 2 bases from V and 4 from J, leaving 12 bases between them. This CDR3 is 15 amino acids long. Germline V lookup: CDR1 SGHTA, CDR2 FQGNSA. CDR3 coding DNA: TGTGCCAGCAGCTTAAGCAGGGGGGCGTACAATGAGCAGTTCTTC. This sequence encodes CASSLSRGAYNEQFF.

Note on this clonotype: This could be a read error, since a much larger clone is one nucleotide away. This chain connects TRBV4-3 to TRBJ2-7; D is tentatively TRBD1 or TRBD2 (6 bases each). The germline V gene encodes CDR1 LGHNA and CDR2 YSLEER. This CDR3 spans 15 amino acids. CDR3 nucleotide sequence: TGCGCCGGCAGCCCGTCCTCACAGGGAGGATACGAGCAGTACTTC. Protein: CAGSPSSQGGYEQYF.